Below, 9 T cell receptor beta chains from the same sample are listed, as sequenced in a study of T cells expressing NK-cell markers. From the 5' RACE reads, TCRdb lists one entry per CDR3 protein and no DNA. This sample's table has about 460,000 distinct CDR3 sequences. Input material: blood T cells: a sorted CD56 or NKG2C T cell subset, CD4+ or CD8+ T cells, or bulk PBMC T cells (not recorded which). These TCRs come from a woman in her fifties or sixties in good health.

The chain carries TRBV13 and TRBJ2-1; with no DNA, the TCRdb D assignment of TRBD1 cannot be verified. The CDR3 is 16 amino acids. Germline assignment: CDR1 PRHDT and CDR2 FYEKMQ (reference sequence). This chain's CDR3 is CASSPQWDRDHNEQFF.

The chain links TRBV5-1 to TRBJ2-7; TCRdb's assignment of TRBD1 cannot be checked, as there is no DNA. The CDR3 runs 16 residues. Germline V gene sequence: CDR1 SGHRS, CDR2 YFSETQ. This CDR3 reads CASSLAETGVFYEQYF. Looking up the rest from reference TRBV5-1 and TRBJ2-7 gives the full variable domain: KAGVTQTPRYLIKTRGQQVTLSCSPISGHRSVSWYQQTPGQGLQFLFEYFSETQRNKGNFPGRFSGRQFSNSRSEMNVSTLELGDSALYLCASSLAETGVFYEQYFGPGTRLTVT.

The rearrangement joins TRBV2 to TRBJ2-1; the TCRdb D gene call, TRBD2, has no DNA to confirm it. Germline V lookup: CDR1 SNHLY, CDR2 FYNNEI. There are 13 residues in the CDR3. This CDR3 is CASRTSGYNEQFF.

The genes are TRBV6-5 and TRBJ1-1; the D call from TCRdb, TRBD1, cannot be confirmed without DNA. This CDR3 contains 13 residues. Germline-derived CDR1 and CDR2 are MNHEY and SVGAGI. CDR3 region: CASRQQGNTEAFF.

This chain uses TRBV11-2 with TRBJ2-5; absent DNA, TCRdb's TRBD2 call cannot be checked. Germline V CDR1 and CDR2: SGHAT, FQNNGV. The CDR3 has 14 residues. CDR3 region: CASSFSGGRETQYF.

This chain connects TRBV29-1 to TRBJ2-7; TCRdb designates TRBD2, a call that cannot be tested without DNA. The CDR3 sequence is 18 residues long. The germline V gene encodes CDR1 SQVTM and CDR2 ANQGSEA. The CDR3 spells CSVRKTSGINLRGYEQYF.

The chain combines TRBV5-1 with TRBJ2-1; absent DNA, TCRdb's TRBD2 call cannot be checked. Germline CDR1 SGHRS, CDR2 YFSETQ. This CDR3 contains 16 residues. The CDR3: CASSPGTSGRANEQFF.

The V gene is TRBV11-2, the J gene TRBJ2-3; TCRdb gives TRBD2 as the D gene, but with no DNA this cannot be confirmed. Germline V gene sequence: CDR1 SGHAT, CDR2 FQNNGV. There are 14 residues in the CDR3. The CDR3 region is CASSWSGTRHSQYF.

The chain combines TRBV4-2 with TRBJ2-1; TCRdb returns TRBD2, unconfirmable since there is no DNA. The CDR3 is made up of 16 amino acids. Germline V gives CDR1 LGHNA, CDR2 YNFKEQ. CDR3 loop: CASSQGTSGTYNEQFF.